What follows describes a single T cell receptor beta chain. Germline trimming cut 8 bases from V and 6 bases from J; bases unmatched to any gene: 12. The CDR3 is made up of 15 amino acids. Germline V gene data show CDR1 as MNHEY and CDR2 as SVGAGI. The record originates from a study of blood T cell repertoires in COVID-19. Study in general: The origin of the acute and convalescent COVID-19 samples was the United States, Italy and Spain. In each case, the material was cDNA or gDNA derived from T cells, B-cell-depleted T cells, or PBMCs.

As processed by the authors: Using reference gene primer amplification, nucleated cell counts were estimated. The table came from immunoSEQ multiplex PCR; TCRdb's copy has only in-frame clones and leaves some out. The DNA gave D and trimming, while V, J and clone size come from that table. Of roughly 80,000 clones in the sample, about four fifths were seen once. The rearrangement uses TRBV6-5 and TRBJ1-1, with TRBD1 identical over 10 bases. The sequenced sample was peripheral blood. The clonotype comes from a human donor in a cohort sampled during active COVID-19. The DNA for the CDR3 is TGTGCCAGCTCGAAGGGGGACAGGGGAGTCGCTGAAGCTTTCTTT. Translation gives CASSKGDRGVAEAFF.